This is a list of T cell receptor beta chains from one sample in a study of blood T cell repertoires in COVID-19. Some clones are missing from TCRdb's copy, which holds only in-frame ones; the method was immunoSEQ multiplex PCR. Among under 250,000 clones listed, under 90% were seen once. The source material was peripheral blood. These receptors were taken from an older woman who had recovered from COVID-19. Both conserved end residues are part of each CDR3. The order of the fields is D gene, J gene, V gene, clone size, CDR3 protein, CDR3 DNA. D genes are given only for firm matches. Clone sizes are given selectively: once, few, many, or a class where the clone is expanded.

d_call: NA
j_call: TRBJ1-1
v_call: TRBV2
clone_size: NA
cdr3_aa: CASNWRRGGVNTEAFF
cdr3_nt: TGTGCCAGCAACTGGCGCAGGGGCGGAGTGAACACTGAAGCTTTCTTT

d_call: TRBD1
j_call: TRBJ1-2
v_call: TRBV2
clone_size: NA
cdr3_aa: CASSVTGGSGYTF
cdr3_nt: TGTGCCAGCAGCGTTACAGGGGGTAGTGGCTACACCTTC

d_call: NA
j_call: TRBJ2-1
v_call: TRBV19
clone_size: NA
cdr3_aa: CASSRQPPGNEQFF
cdr3_nt: TGTGCCAGTAGTCGACAGCCCCCTGGGAATGAGCAGTTCTTC

d_call: NA
j_call: TRBJ1-1
v_call: TRBV6-5
clone_size: once
cdr3_aa: CASSYRTPNTEAFF
cdr3_nt: TGTGCCAGCAGTTACAGGACACCGAACACTGAAGCTTTCTTT

d_call: TRBD1
j_call: TRBJ1-5
v_call: TRBV10-2
clone_size: NA
cdr3_aa: CASRGTGRNQPQHF
cdr3_nt: TGCGCCAGCAGGGGGACAGGAAGAAATCAGCCCCAGCATTTT

d_call: NA
j_call: TRBJ2-7
v_call: TRBV9
clone_size: NA
cdr3_aa: CASSVSTGTFYEQYF
cdr3_nt: TGTGCCAGCAGCGTAAGCACAGGGACCTTCTACGAGCAGTACTTC

d_call: NA
j_call: TRBJ2-7
v_call: TRBV6-6
clone_size: NA
cdr3_aa: CASVSGGRSSYEQYF
cdr3_nt: TGTGCCAGCGTTTCGGGGGGCCGAAGCTCCTACGAGCAGTACTTC

d_call: TRBD1
j_call: TRBJ1-1
v_call: TRBV5-6
clone_size: NA
cdr3_aa: CASSSGTAGAEAFF
cdr3_nt: TGTGCCAGCAGTTCCGGGACAGCTGGAGCTGAAGCTTTCTTT

d_call: TRBD1
j_call: TRBJ1-5
v_call: TRBV19
clone_size: NA
cdr3_aa: CATTGQTYSNQPQHF
cdr3_nt: TGTGCCACTACGGGACAGACCTATAGCAATCAGCCCCAGCATTTT

d_call: NA
j_call: TRBJ2-5
v_call: TRBV11-2
clone_size: NA
cdr3_aa: CASTTQDGGQETQYF
cdr3_nt: TGTGCCAGCACCACTCAGGACGGGGGCCAAGAGACCCAGTACTTC

d_call: TRBD2
j_call: TRBJ2-1
v_call: TRBV5-1
clone_size: NA
cdr3_aa: CASSPGVAGGNEQFF
cdr3_nt: TGCGCCAGCAGCCCGGGGGTAGCGGGAGGTAATGAGCAGTTCTTC

d_call: TRBD2
j_call: TRBJ2-5
v_call: TRBV3-1/TRBV3-2
clone_size: NA
cdr3_aa: CASSLRTSGGPGTQYF
cdr3_nt: TGTGCCAGCAGCCTACGGACTAGCGGGGGGCCGGGGACCCAGTACTTC

d_call: NA
j_call: TRBJ2-5
v_call: TRBV7-6
clone_size: NA
cdr3_aa: CASSLAWKPLGGEGETQYF
cdr3_nt: TGTGCCAGCAGCTTAGCCTGGAAACCGTTAGGGGGTGAAGGAGAGACCCAGTACTTC

d_call: TRBD1
j_call: TRBJ2-5
v_call: TRBV6-5
clone_size: NA
cdr3_aa: CASRLTGAYETQYF
cdr3_nt: TGTGCCAGCAGGTTGACAGGGGCCTATGAAACCCAGTACTTC

d_call: TRBD1
j_call: TRBJ2-7
v_call: TRBV13
clone_size: NA
cdr3_aa: CASRLGQGYEQYF
cdr3_nt: TGTGCCAGCAGACTCGGACAGGGCTACGAGCAGTACTTC

d_call: NA
j_call: TRBJ1-1
v_call: TRBV29-1
clone_size: NA
cdr3_aa: CSVAAPARGAFF
cdr3_nt: TGCAGCGTTGCGGCCCCAGCCCGAGGAGCTTTCTTT

d_call: NA
j_call: TRBJ1-6
v_call: TRBV4-1
clone_size: NA
cdr3_aa: CASSQPRAGLFNSPLHF
cdr3_nt: TGCGCCAGCAGCCAGCCCAGAGCAGGACTTTTTAATTCACCCCTCCACTTT

d_call: TRBD1
j_call: TRBJ1-5
v_call: TRBV2
clone_size: few
cdr3_aa: CASTDRVGYQPQHF
cdr3_nt: TGTGCCAGCACGGACAGGGTTGGGTATCAGCCCCAGCATTTT

d_call: NA
j_call: TRBJ1-2
v_call: TRBV27
clone_size: NA
cdr3_aa: CASSLSGVGGYTF
cdr3_nt: TGTGCCAGCAGTTTGTCGGGGGTGGGAGGCTACACCTTC

d_call: TRBD1
j_call: TRBJ1-5
v_call: TRBV6-2/TRBV6-3
clone_size: NA
cdr3_aa: CASSYVVDRVPQPQHF
cdr3_nt: TGTGCCAGCAGTTATGTCGTTGACAGGGTTCCTCAGCCCCAGCATTTT

d_call: TRBD1
j_call: TRBJ2-1
v_call: TRBV2
clone_size: many
cdr3_aa: CATERDRGLNEQFF
cdr3_nt: TGTGCCACCGAAAGGGACAGGGGTCTCAATGAGCAGTTCTTC

d_call: NA
j_call: TRBJ2-2
v_call: TRBV7-2
clone_size: NA
cdr3_aa: CASSPAGGELFF
cdr3_nt: TGTGCCAGCAGCCCAGCGGGCGGGGAGCTGTTTTTT

d_call: NA
j_call: TRBJ1-4
v_call: TRBV21-1
clone_size: NA
cdr3_aa: CASTIDLRTVFKATNEKLFF
cdr3_nt: TGTGCCAGCACCATAGACCTCCGGACAGTGTTTAAGGCAACTAATGAAAAACTGTTTTTT

d_call: NA
j_call: TRBJ1-1
v_call: TRBV4-2
clone_size: NA
cdr3_aa: CASSQGPEAFF
cdr3_nt: TGTGCCAGCAGCCAAGGGCCGGAAGCTTTCTTT

d_call: TRBD1
j_call: TRBJ2-2
v_call: TRBV20-1
clone_size: NA
cdr3_aa: CSADRAGELFF
cdr3_nt: TGCAGTGCTGACAGGGCGGGGGAGCTGTTTTTT

d_call: NA
j_call: TRBJ1-3
v_call: TRBV13
clone_size: NA
cdr3_aa: CASSLGQGVDTIYF
cdr3_nt: TGTGCCAGCAGCTTAGGACAGGGTGTCGACACCATATATTTT

d_call: TRBD1
j_call: TRBJ1-6
v_call: TRBV11-2
clone_size: NA
cdr3_aa: CASSSVLTGLDSPLHF
cdr3_nt: TGTGCCAGCAGCTCCGTCCTGACAGGGTTGGATTCACCCCTCCACTTT

d_call: NA
j_call: TRBJ1-2
v_call: TRBV15
clone_size: NA
cdr3_aa: CATSRGGASGHDGYTF
cdr3_nt: TGTGCCACCAGCAGAGGTGGTGCCTCAGGGCACGATGGCTACACCTTC

d_call: NA
j_call: TRBJ2-3
v_call: TRBV7-8
clone_size: NA
cdr3_aa: CASSSRGAPAKQYF
cdr3_nt: TGTGCCAGCAGCTCACGGGGGGCCCCCGCGAAGCAGTATTTT

d_call: TRBD1
j_call: TRBJ1-1
v_call: TRBV30
clone_size: NA
cdr3_aa: CAWSPGDRACTEAFF
cdr3_nt: TGTGCCTGGAGTCCTGGAGACAGGGCGTGCACTGAAGCTTTCTTT

d_call: TRBD1
j_call: TRBJ2-1
v_call: TRBV15
clone_size: once
cdr3_aa: CATSKPGQGDNEQFF
cdr3_nt: TGTGCCACCAGCAAACCGGGACAGGGTGACAATGAGCAGTTCTTC

d_call: TRBD1
j_call: TRBJ2-3
v_call: TRBV11-2
clone_size: NA
cdr3_aa: CASSFSGQSTDTQYF
cdr3_nt: TGTGCCAGCAGTTTCTCGGGACAGAGCACAGATACGCAGTATTTT

d_call: TRBD1
j_call: TRBJ2-7
v_call: TRBV5-1
clone_size: NA
cdr3_aa: CASSLGDSASYEQYF
cdr3_nt: TGCGCCAGCAGCTTGGGGGACAGTGCCTCCTACGAGCAGTACTTC

d_call: TRBD1
j_call: TRBJ2-7
v_call: TRBV11-2
clone_size: NA
cdr3_aa: CASSLGTGRSYEQYF
cdr3_nt: TGTGCCAGCAGCTTAGGGACAGGCCGCTCCTACGAGCAGTACTTC

d_call: NA
j_call: TRBJ2-5
v_call: TRBV3-1/TRBV3-2
clone_size: NA
cdr3_aa: CASSPGEETQYF
cdr3_nt: TGTGCCAGCAGCCCGGGGGAAGAGACCCAGTACTTC

d_call: TRBD2
j_call: TRBJ2-1
v_call: TRBV7-9
clone_size: once
cdr3_aa: CASSRELAEQFF
cdr3_nt: TGTGCCAGCAGCCGGGAACTAGCGGAGCAGTTCTTC

d_call: TRBD1
j_call: TRBJ1-1
v_call: TRBV5-5
clone_size: NA
cdr3_aa: CASSRGQRNTEAFF
cdr3_nt: TGTGCCAGCAGCAGGGGACAGCGGAACACTGAAGCTTTCTTT

d_call: NA
j_call: TRBJ1-2
v_call: TRBV5-1
clone_size: NA
cdr3_aa: CASSLEGNDGYTF
cdr3_nt: TGCGCCAGCAGCTTGGAGGGGAACGATGGCTACACCTTC

d_call: NA
j_call: TRBJ1-1
v_call: TRBV29-1
clone_size: NA
cdr3_aa: CSVARSENTEAFF
cdr3_nt: TGCAGCGTTGCTCGAAGCGAGAACACTGAAGCTTTCTTT

d_call: NA
j_call: TRBJ2-5
v_call: TRBV2
clone_size: NA
cdr3_aa: CASRQEETQYF
cdr3_nt: TGTGCCAGCAGACAGGAAGAGACCCAGTACTTC

d_call: TRBD1
j_call: TRBJ1-1
v_call: TRBV5-1
clone_size: NA
cdr3_aa: CASSPGTGGAGTEAFF
cdr3_nt: TGCGCCAGCAGCCCAGGGACAGGGGGCGCAGGAACTGAAGCTTTCTTT

d_call: NA
j_call: TRBJ2-3
v_call: TRBV11-2
clone_size: NA
cdr3_aa: CASSSRDTQYF
cdr3_nt: TGTGCCAGCAGCTCCCGGGATACGCAGTATTTT

d_call: NA
j_call: TRBJ2-7
v_call: TRBV20-1
clone_size: NA
cdr3_aa: CSAPWRREQYF
cdr3_nt: TGCAGTGCCCCGTGGCGGCGGGAGCAGTACTTC

d_call: TRBD1
j_call: TRBJ2-7
v_call: TRBV28
clone_size: NA
cdr3_aa: CASSSRGGQGTYEQYF
cdr3_nt: TGTGCCAGCAGTTCCCGTGGAGGACAGGGAACCTACGAGCAGTACTTC

d_call: TRBD1
j_call: TRBJ1-5
v_call: TRBV19
clone_size: NA
cdr3_aa: CASSLRGREGQPQHF
cdr3_nt: TGTGCCAGTAGTCTTAGGGGGCGCGAAGGTCAGCCCCAGCATTTT

d_call: NA
j_call: TRBJ1-5
v_call: TRBV4-3
clone_size: NA
cdr3_aa: CASSQEFSLGAGDQPQHF
cdr3_nt: TGCGCCAGCAGCCAAGAGTTCTCTCTGGGGGCAGGCGACCAGCCCCAGCATTTT

d_call: NA
j_call: TRBJ2-3
v_call: TRBV9
clone_size: NA
cdr3_aa: CASSVASDTDTQYF
cdr3_nt: TGTGCCAGCAGCGTTGCCAGCGACACAGATACGCAGTATTTT

d_call: NA
j_call: TRBJ2-5
v_call: TRBV10-3
clone_size: once
cdr3_aa: CAISESRGQETQYF
cdr3_nt: TGTGCCATCAGTGAGTCCAGGGGCCAAGAGACCCAGTACTTC

d_call: NA
j_call: TRBJ2-7
v_call: TRBV4-3
clone_size: NA
cdr3_aa: CASSQEAEYYEQYF
cdr3_nt: TGCGCCAGCAGCCAAGAAGCTGAGTACTACGAGCAGTACTTC

d_call: NA
j_call: TRBJ2-5
v_call: TRBV29-1
clone_size: NA
cdr3_aa: CSVAPAAETQYF
cdr3_nt: TGCAGCGTTGCCCCCGCGGCAGAGACCCAGTACTTC

d_call: TRBD1
j_call: TRBJ2-7
v_call: TRBV29-1
clone_size: NA
cdr3_aa: CSVEDDRGSHEQYF
cdr3_nt: TGCAGCGTTGAAGATGACAGGGGGTCCCACGAGCAGTACTTC

d_call: NA
j_call: TRBJ2-5
v_call: TRBV6-5
clone_size: NA
cdr3_aa: CASSTGQETQYF
cdr3_nt: TGTGCCAGCAGCACAGGGCAAGAGACCCAGTACTTC

d_call: NA
j_call: TRBJ2-3
v_call: TRBV7-7
clone_size: NA
cdr3_aa: CASSSGDGRTDTQYF
cdr3_nt: TGTGCTAGCAGCTCGGGGGACGGCCGCACAGATACGCAGTATTTT